The present T cell receptor (beta chain) was sequenced within a study of cytomegalovirus exposure and HLA in healthy donors. Study at large: The 100 to 150 validation repertoires and the approximately 700 first-cohort repertoires shared a platform, a later analysis reported. Regarding the study as a whole: The study put 150 or so TCR beta chains on its list as cytomegalovirus-associated. According to reports, the classifier identified cytomegalovirus status with high specificity and sensitivity.

Note on this clone: The target antigen is unknown.

The repertoire was sequenced with immunoSEQ multiplex PCR; TCRdb's copy has only in-frame clones and lacks some. This table has more than 110,000 clones, approximately 86% appearing once. The CDR3 loop spans 17 amino acids. Trimming took 3 bases from V and 1 from J; bases not matched to a gene: 9. Per the germline V gene, CDR1 is SGHTS and CDR2 is YDEGEE. V gene TRBV5-8 combines with J gene TRBJ2-3; TRBD2 aligns across 9 bases. The TCR was taken from a woman aged 18-35 years in good health and CMV-seropositive. The specimen was PBMCs. CDR3 nucleotide sequence: TGTGCCAGCAGCTGGGGGACTAGCTTTACGGGCACAGATACGCAGTATTTT. Translated: CASSWGTSFTGTDTQYF.